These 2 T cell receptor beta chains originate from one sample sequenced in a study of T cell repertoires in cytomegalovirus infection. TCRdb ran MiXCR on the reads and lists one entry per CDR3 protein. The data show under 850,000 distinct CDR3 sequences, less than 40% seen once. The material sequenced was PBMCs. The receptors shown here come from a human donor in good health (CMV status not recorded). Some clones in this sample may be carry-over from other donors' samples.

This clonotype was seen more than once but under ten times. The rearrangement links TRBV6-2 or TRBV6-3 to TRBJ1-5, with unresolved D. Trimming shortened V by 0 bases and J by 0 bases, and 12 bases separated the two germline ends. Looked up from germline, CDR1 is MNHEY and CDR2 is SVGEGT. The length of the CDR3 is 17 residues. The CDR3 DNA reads TGTGCCAGCAGTTACTCGATGCGAGACACTAGCAATCAGCCCCAGCATTTT. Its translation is CASSYSMRDTSNQPQHF.

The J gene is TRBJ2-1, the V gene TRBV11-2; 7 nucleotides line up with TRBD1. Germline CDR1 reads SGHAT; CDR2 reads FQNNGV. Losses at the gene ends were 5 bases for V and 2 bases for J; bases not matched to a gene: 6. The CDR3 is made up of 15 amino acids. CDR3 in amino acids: CASSKGQNPYNEQFF. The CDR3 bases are TGTGCCAGCAGCAAGGGACAGAACCCCTACAATGAGCAGTTCTTC.